The text below deals with one T cell receptor (beta chain). This clonotype was detected a few times. The target of this receptor is not known. No much larger clonotype is one base removed from it; base qualities were not supplied. The data derive from a study of blood T cells in healthy people across ages (dated by TCRdb to the mid-2010s). About the full investigation: Template switching captured roughly one uniquely barcoded TCR beta cDNA molecule per two T cells in model experiments. Donors were grouped into four age groups: young (average approximately 16 years), middle-aged (around 39), aged (roughly 62) and long-lived (approximately 81). Two additional independent replicas of 1 million unique cDNA reads from the same blood draw were analyzed for two donors (one aged 18 to 30 and one aged 80 or older). To track age-related changes in TCR beta repertoire diversity, the study relied on deep sequencing normalized with unique cDNA molecular identifiers. General conclusions and limits of the study: There was a strong correlation between observed TCR beta diversity and the percentage of naive T cells measured by flow cytometry. Since profiling was done on bulk unsorted PBMCs, naive and antigen-experienced compartments could not be conclusively compared. Compared with the aged group, more naive CD4+ T cells, fewer expanded clones and increased TCR diversity were shown by the long-lived group, suggesting age selection. As age increased, observed TCR beta diversity per million T cells dropped in a roughly linear way, and a significant reduction was already evident by age roughly 36. Total diversity estimates from one million sequenced T cells were considered lower bounds and underestimates. Donor CMV infection status was unknown, potentially confounding age-related changes in expanded clonotypes.

Donors were a few dozen systemically healthy Caucasian individuals from Russia aged roughly 6 to 100 years. Each donor gave around 9.8 milliliters of peripheral blood, collected into EDTA-treated Vacutainer tubes. Ficoll-Paque density-gradient centrifugation was used to isolate PBMCs, with at least 6.5 million obtained per sample. Total RNA was extracted from PBMCs with Trizol reagent, with at least 5 micrograms obtained per sample. The percentages of naive CD45RAhigh/CD27high T cells were determined by flow cytometry on a PBMC aliquot from every donor. Library generation was performed with 5' RACE. For sequencing, an Illumina HiSeq 2500 was employed. A second about 7 to 11 cycle PCR used a sample-barcoded 5' primer and a J-beta primer mix. Each TCR beta cDNA molecule received a unique molecular identifier from a template-switch 5' adaptor carrying 12 random nucleotides. Each sample yielded at least 2.5 million CDR3-containing paired-end reads. First-strand cDNA synthesis was performed from all RNA using the Mint cDNA synthesis kit, with priming by a TRBC-specific oligonucleotide. After uracil-DNA glycosylase treatment, a first 18-cycle PCR used universal primers M1SS and BC2_uni_R on all cDNA. On the authors' methods: Normalization of each sample was performed by random selection of 1 million high-quality reads, each carrying a distinct molecular identifier. Instead of being binned into consensus sequences, reads with shared molecular identifiers were discarded. MiTCR, with a Q25 quality threshold and the strictest error-elimination algorithm, was used for CDR3 identification, clonotype clustering and error correction. A nonparametric unseen species model using Euler transformation provided a lower-bound estimate of total TCR beta diversity. TCRdb trimmed public reads at Q25 via fastp, called clones via MiXCR and kept in-frame beta chains. Identical CDR3 protein sequences are pooled into one entry, listed with their most common genes and DNA. The V and J calls follow TCRdb's processing rather than the paper's. The table for this sample lists 500,000 to 550,000 distinct CDR3 sequences; 24% of them were counted only once. The ten largest clones capture just under 9% of the sample.

In addition, the sample was reused for a study of T cells of mothers and their children. In that second paper, the authors write: Donors were nine systemically healthy Caucasian individuals: three mothers and their six children. cDNA synthesis consumed the entire amount of extracted RNA, loaded at roughly 1.5 ug RNA in each 15 ul reaction. Sample barcodes and 2-4 random nucleotides were added via the M1S primer in the second PCR. Over 9.5 million TCR beta CDR3 reads were obtained for each mother, and approximately 3 million reads were obtained for each child. Thymic selection similarly shapes TCR recombination output in related and unrelated pairs, with minor effect from inherited differences. Related mother-child pairs always showed normalized repertoire overlap that was slightly higher than in unrelated mother-child pairs, though the difference was never significant. With a sensitivity of around 97 clones per million clonotypes, no persistent microchimeric T cell clones were detected. Deep NGS was used in the study to compare the TCR beta repertoires of mothers and children and to look for features that separate related mother-child pairs from unrelated individuals. The mean age was about 37 +/- 4 years for the mothers and approximately 11 +/- 4 years for the children. After adapter ligation with NEBNext reagents, the libraries were sequenced on Illumina HiSeq 2000 with 100+100 nt paired-end reads. To prevent cross-contamination, the mother and child libraries were prepared one month apart and sequenced in separate runs. For each donor, between roughly 450,000 and 2,100,000 distinct TCR beta clonotypes were identified. Naive TCR beta clonotypes were estimated from low-frequency clonotypes matched to each donor's FACS-determined naive share, without sorting.

The specimen sequenced was blood. This TCR was sampled from a boy aged 5-17 years in good health.

The nucleotide sequence reads TGTGCCACCAGTGGGACAGTTTTTAACTATGGCTACACCTTC. This translates into CATSGTVFNYGYTF. The chain is made from TRBV24-1 and TRBJ1-2; tentative D gene TRBD1, with 6 bases matching. The CDR3 goes from the cysteine to the phenylalanine over 14 residues. The read is trimmed to its CDR3 DNA, 42 bases read in frame from base 1. CDR1 and CDR2 are read off the germline V gene as KGHDR and SFDVKD. V loses 5 bases of germline sequence and J loses 1 base, and the interval between the two ends is 10 bases.